This T cell receptor (beta chain) was recovered during a study of shared clonotypes between healthy human individuals. The naive CD8 subset, CD45RO-negative cells positively selected for CCR7, excluded terminally differentiated effector memory CD45RA+ cells. From germline, CDR1 is SEHNR and CDR2 FQNEAQ (reference sequence). The CDR3 is 12 amino acids. Trimming took 8 bases from V and 3 from J, leaving 11 bases between them. This table comes from immunoSEQ multiplex PCR, and its TCRdb copy is limited to in-frame clones, with some not included. The data contain approximately 2,000,000 clones, around 93% of them singletons.

The specimen sequenced was naive CD8+ T cells from PBMCs. This receptor was identified in a man aged 18 to 30 in good health. Some clones in this sample may be carry-over from other donors' samples. V usage is TRBV7-9 and J usage is TRBJ2-7, with a tentative D call TRBD1 (5 bases). The CDR3 DNA reads TGTGCCAGCGATGGGGCAGACTACGAGCAGTACTTC. It translates to CASDGADYEQYF.